The clone carrying this T cell receptor beta chain was counted ten times or more. As yet, its antigen is unknown. This specimen comes from a study of T-cell memory formation after mild COVID-19. Study background: TCR clusters were mostly donor specific.

Researchers used 5'RACE with constant-segment primers to make TCR alpha and TCR beta cDNA libraries that carry sample barcodes and UMIs. TCRdb itself ran the 5' RACE reads through MiXCR, one entry per CDR3 protein. Of 300,000 to 400,000 distinct CDR3 sequences in the sample, around 27% were seen once. Study conclusions and caveats: Second-wave clones that peaked on day 37 lacked confirmed SARS-CoV-2 specificity. Of the contracting clones, CD4+ ones lay mainly in CM and EM, and CD8+ ones in EMRA.

The CDR3 sequence is 15 residues long. Per germline, CDR1 SGHRS and CDR2 YFSETQ. V lost 4 bases and J lost 2; bases outside the gene matches: 2. The J gene is TRBJ2-2, the V gene TRBV5-1; TRBD2 matches at 10 bases. The TCR comes from an adult woman who had mild COVID-19 (a few samples of this study predate the infection). Cell type and time point are not known. The specimen sequenced was PBMCs or a T cell subset sorted from them (not recorded which). DNA of the CDR3: TGCGCCAGCAGCATAGCGGGGGGAAACACCGGGGAGCTGTTTTTT. Translating gives CASSIAGGNTGELFF. The full variable domain, completed using reference TRBV5-1 and TRBJ2-2, is KAGVTQTPRYLIKTRGQQVTLSCSPISGHRSVSWYQQTPGQGLQFLFEYFSETQRNKGNFPGRFSGRQFSNSRSEMNVSTLELGDSALYLCASSIAGGNTGELFFGEGSRLTVL.